The rows below give T cell receptor beta chains drawn from one sample of a study of T-cell reconstitution after alpha-beta-depleted transplantation in children. TCRdb re-analysed the PCR reads in MiXCR, keeping a single row per CDR3 protein. The sample lists about 1,000,000 distinct CDR3 sequences; 25% to 30% were seen once. The input for sequencing was PBMCs, mostly from graft donor cells, taken 360 days after TCRalphabeta/CD19-depleted stem cell transplant. These receptors were obtained from a boy under three years old who had a stem cell transplant for SCID, so the T cells may come from the graft donor. The CDR3 runs from the conserved cysteine through the conserved F or W. A D gene is named only where the DNA matches it firmly. Rows may omit the clone size; those that give it use once, few, many or a size class.

TRBJ1-1,.,15,TRBV7-9,.,TGTGCCAGCAGGCCCCCCTCCCGTCGGGAACCAGAAGCTTTCTTT,CASRPPSRREPEAFF
TRBJ2-7,.,16,TRBV27,.,TGTGCCAGCAGTTTAGACTTGTGGACAGCAACCTACGAGCAGTACTTC,CASSLDLWTATYEQYF
TRBJ1-6,TRBD1,21,TRBV12-3/TRBV12-4,few,TGTGCCAGTCGCTTAGCGACAGGGAGGGCTCTTCGGCGTGGGGATAATTCACCCCTCCACTTT,CASRLATGRALRRGDNSPLHF
TRBJ1-3,.,15,TRBV5-1,few,TGCGCCAGCAGCCTCGTCGAACCGCGCGGAAACACCATATATTTT,CASSLVEPRGNTIYF
TRBJ2-5,.,14,TRBV20-1,.,TGCAGTGCTAGAGATCGGAAGAGGGTGGAGACCCAGTACTTC,CSARDRKRVETQYF
TRBJ2-1,.,15,TRBV9,.,TGTGCCAGCAGCGTCGGCCCAGGGGAGGGGAATGAGCAGTTCTTC,CASSVGPGEGNEQFF
TRBJ2-5,.,13,TRBV3-1,few,TGTGCCAGCAGCCACGACAGCCAAGAGACCCAGTACTTC,CASSHDSQETQYF
TRBJ2-7,TRBD1,16,TRBV7-3,.,TGTGCCAGCAGCCCTACAGGGGGCAGTCGATCCTACGAGCAGTACTTC,CASSPTGGSRSYEQYF
TRBJ2-1,.,17,TRBV7-8,few,TGTGCCAGCAGCCCAGAAAGTGCGCGGACTACCTACAATGAGCAGTTCTTC,CASSPESARTTYNEQFF
TRBJ2-5,TRBD2,13,TRBV29-1,.,TGCAGCGTTGCCCCGCGGGGGATAGAGACCCAGTACTTC,CSVAPRGIETQYF
TRBJ2-2,.,13,TRBV7-7,few,TGTGCCAGCAGCTCCGGACCCACCGGGGAGCTGTTTTTT,CASSSGPTGELFF
TRBJ2-1,TRBD2,17,TRBV7-3,.,TGTGCCAGCAGCTTAACCCCTCCCTTGCTAGCGGGGGATGAGCAGTTCTTC,CASSLTPPLLAGDEQFF
TRBJ2-1,TRBD2,14,TRBV7-8,.,TGTGCCAGCAGCTTATCGTCGTGGGGGGGTGAGCAGTTCTTC,CASSLSSWGGEQFF
TRBJ2-5,.,15,TRBV7-2,.,TGTGCCAGCAGCTTAGACCGTAGAGGCCAAGAGACCCAGTACTTC,CASSLDRRGQETQYF
TRBJ2-3,.,15,TRBV5-1,.,TGCGCCAGCAGCTTGGTTCCGGGGGGCACAGATACGCAGTATTTT,CASSLVPGGTDTQYF
TRBJ2-1,.,13,TRBV5-1,.,TGCGCCAGCAGTTTTTCCCCAGGGTTGGAGCAGTTCTTC,CASSFSPGLEQFF
TRBJ2-7,.,13,TRBV20-1,few,TGCAGTGCTAGACAGGCAGGGTCCAACGAGCAGTACTTC,CSARQAGSNEQYF
TRBJ1-2,TRBD1,15,TRBV28,.,TGTGCCAGCAGACGTAACAGGGGGACGGGCTATGGCTACACCTTC,CASRRNRGTGYGYTF
TRBJ2-3,.,15,TRBV20-1,.,TGCAGTGCTAGAGATTCTAGTCGTAGCACAGATACGCAGTATTTT,CSARDSSRSTDTQYF
TRBJ2-3,.,16,TRBV4-1,.,TGCGCCAGCAGCTCTGACTCAGGGCCTAGCACAGATACGCAGTATTTT,CASSSDSGPSTDTQYF
TRBJ2-1,.,17,TRBV9,few,TGTGCCAGCAGCGTAGCGGGAACACAGGGATTTTACAATGAGCAGTTCTTC,CASSVAGTQGFYNEQFF
TRBJ1-1,.,15,TRBV7-6,.,TGTGCCAGCAGCTCTTACCCAGGCCCGAACACTGAAGCTTTCTTT,CASSSYPGPNTEAFF
TRBJ2-7,TRBD1,15,TRBV5-1,.,TGCGCCAGCAGCGCCGTGGGACAGGGGGCGGGGGAGCAGTACTTC,CASSAVGQGAGEQYF
TRBJ2-7,.,14,TRBV11-2,.,TGTGCCAGCAGCACCCCGAGGCTTAGCCACGAGCAGTACTTC,CASSTPRLSHEQYF
TRBJ2-4,.,17,TRBV7-9,.,TGTGCCAGCAGCTGGCCTGATTGGGGCTTAGCCAAAAACATTCAGTACTTC,CASSWPDWGLAKNIQYF
TRBJ2-1,TRBD1,14,TRBV9,.,TGTGCCAGCAGCGTCGGACAGGGGGCGAATGAGCAGTTCTTC,CASSVGQGANEQFF
TRBJ2-1,.,13,TRBV12-3/TRBV12-4,.,TGTGCCACCCAGGGCCCACCGGGGAATGAGCAGTTCTTC,CATQGPPGNEQFF
TRBJ2-3,.,14,TRBV12-3/TRBV12-4,few,TGTGCCAGCACCCTACGGCTAGTGTCAGATACGCAGTATTTT,CASTLRLVSDTQYF
TRBJ2-5,.,15,TRBV28,few,TGTGCCAGCAGCCGGCGGGGAAAGGGTCGAGAGACCCAGTACTTC,CASSRRGKGRETQYF
TRBJ2-1,.,13,TRBV7-9,.,TGTGCCAGCAGCTCCTCCGGGACTGGTGAGCAGTTCTTC,CASSSSGTGEQFF
TRBJ2-5,.,14,TRBV10-1,once,TGCGCCAGCAGTGAGTCGCGACAGCGGAAGACCCAGTACTTC,CASSESRQRKTQYF
TRBJ1-1,.,10,TRBV29-1,.,TGCAGCGTTGTAGAGAGTGAAGCTTTCTTT,CSVVESEAFF
TRBJ2-5,TRBD2,17,TRBV4-2,few,TGTGCCAGCAGCCTGTGGATAGCGGGGGGGCGAGAAGAGACCCAGTACTTC,CASSLWIAGGREETQYF
TRBJ1-2,TRBD1,15,TRBV4-1,.,TGCGCCAGCAGCCCCAGACAGGGTGAGGGGTATGGCTACACCTTC,CASSPRQGEGYGYTF
TRBJ1-5,.,13,TRBV20-1,few,TGCAGTGCTGCCGGGACACTAAATCAGCCCCAGCATTTT,CSAAGTLNQPQHF
TRBJ1-4,.,13,TRBV29-1,few,TGCAGCGTTCGTCGAGCAACTAATGAAAAACTGTTTTTT,CSVRRATNEKLFF
TRBJ2-7,TRBD1,13,TRBV5-1,.,TGCGCCAGCACTTCGGGACAGGGTGGCGAGCAGTACTTC,CASTSGQGGEQYF
TRBJ1-2,.,12,TRBV20-1,few,TGCAGTGCTAGAGCCCCGGCGAAAGGCTACACCTTC,CSARAPAKGYTF
TRBJ2-5,.,14,TRBV7-2,.,TGTGCCAGCAGCTTAGTATATGGCGAAGAGACCCAGTACTTC,CASSLVYGEETQYF
TRBJ2-1,.,17,TRBV28,.,TGTGCCAGCAGCCACCTAGGATCAGACAGGATGAACAATGAGCAGTTCTTC,CASSHLGSDRMNNEQFF
TRBJ2-5,.,13,TRBV5-5,.,TGTGCCAGCAGTTCCCCTAGTTTCGAGACCCAGTACTTC,CASSSPSFETQYF
TRBJ1-5,TRBD1,15,TRBV24-1,few,TGTGCCACCAGGGGGGACAGGGCTCTCAATCAGCCCCAGCATTTT,CATRGDRALNQPQHF
TRBJ2-2,TRBD1,16,TRBV28,.,TGTGCCAGCAGTTTATGGGGGACAGGGAACACCGGGGAGCTGTTTTTT,CASSLWGTGNTGELFF
TRBJ2-5,TRBD2,18,TRBV11-2,few,TGTGCCAGCAGCTTAGGGGGACTAGCGGGGGGGCCACGAGAGACCCAGTACTTC,CASSLGGLAGGPRETQYF
TRBJ2-1,.,13,TRBV6-5,.,TGTGCCAGCAGTTACGGGTCCCAGGGAGAGCAGTTCTTC,CASSYGSQGEQFF
TRBJ2-7,TRBD1,16,TRBV7-2,few,TGTGCCAGCAGCTTAGTTGGGACAGGGGTGTTCTACGAGCAGTACTTC,CASSLVGTGVFYEQYF
TRBJ2-3,.,12,TRBV7-2,many,TGTGCCAGCAGCCCCTACACAGATACGCAGTATTTT,CASSPYTDTQYF
TRBJ2-5,.,16,TRBV1,many,TGCACCAGCAGCCATGGGGCGGGGGGCTCATGGGAGACCCAGTACTTC,CTSSHGAGGSWETQYF
TRBJ1-5,.,15,TRBV20-1,.,TGCAGTGCTAGAGGTTGGGGGGATGGTAGTCAGCCCCAGCATTTT,CSARGWGDGSQPQHF
TRBJ1-1,.,13,TRBV5-5,.,TGTGCCAGCAGCTCCCGAGGGTCACTTGAAGCTTTCTTT,CASSSRGSLEAFF